Below, 24 T cell receptor beta chains from the same sample are listed, as sequenced in a study of cytotoxic CD8 clonotypes in ibrutinib-treated CLL. Generated by immunoSEQ multiplex PCR, the TCRdb table keeps only in-frame clones and is missing some. The repertoire holds just over 200,000 clones, with roughly 73% as singletons. Source: PBMCs, taken after 12 months of ibrutinib treatment. The source of these receptors is a human donor with chronic lymphocytic leukemia.

This clone was counted at least ten times. The genes are TRBV29-1 and TRBJ1-3, with 7 bases that match TRBD1. This CDR3 region has 16 residues. From germline, CDR1 is SQVTM and CDR2 ANQGSEA. V gave up 2 bases and J gave up 0 bases; unmatched junction bases: 7. CDR3 protein: CSVESTGEGSGNTIYF. In DNA form, the CDR3 reads TGCAGCGTTGAAAGTACAGGGGAAGGCTCTGGAAACACCATATATTTT. Combining the CDR3 with reference TRBV29-1 and TRBJ1-3 gives the whole variable domain SAVISQKPSRDICQRGTSLTIQCQVDSQVTMMFWYRQQPGQSLTLIATANQGSEATYESGFVIDKFPISRPNLTFSTLTVSNMSPEDSSIYLCSVESTGEGSGNTIYFGEGSWLTVV.

The genes are TRBV18 and TRBJ1-5; D may be TRBD1 (5 bases). The CDR3 is made up of 15 amino acids. Germline V CDR1 and CDR2: KGHSH, LQKENI. Trimming left V 2 bases short and J 9 bases short, with 17 bases between. The chain's CDR3 is CASSPGRGPERPQHF. The CDR3 DNA reads TGTGCCAGCTCACCAGGTAGGGGCCCGGAACGGCCCCAGCATTTT.

The chain couples TRBV19 to TRBJ1-1; D possibly corresponds to TRBD1 (5 bases). Germline CDR1 reads LNHDA; CDR2 reads SQIVND (reference sequence). The CDR3 length is 14 residues. The germline V and J ends were trimmed by 10 bases and 1 base, with 16 bases remaining between them. CDR3 in amino acids: CATSRGGKNTEAFF. In DNA form, the CDR3 reads TGTGCCACCAGCCGCGGGGGTAAGAACACTGAAGCTTTCTTT.

The V call is TRBV5-6, the J call TRBJ2-3, with a tentative D call TRBD2 (6 bases). The germline gives CDR1 SGHDT, CDR2 YYEEEE. CDR3 length: 14 amino acids. V lost 2 bases, J lost 3 bases, and 10 bases lay in between. CDR3 sequence reads: CASSFDGGTDTQYF. The CDR3 DNA is TGTGCCAGCAGCTTCGATGGGGGGACAGATACGCAGTATTTT.

The chain joins TRBV7-8 to TRBJ1-1; 7 positions match TRBD1. The CDR3 is 14 amino acids. CDR1 is SGHVS and CDR2 is FQNEAQ in the germline V gene. J was trimmed by 6 bases and V by 8 bases; bases with no gene match: 12. This CDR3 reads CASHTGVSSSEAFF. In DNA form, the CDR3 reads TGTGCCAGCCATACAGGGGTTTCAAGCTCTGAAGCTTTCTTT.

To note about this clone: At one boundary the junction diverges from the germline segment, which might be a read error. This sequence joins TRBV7-9 and TRBJ1-3, with D unresolved. CDR1 is SEHNR and CDR2 is FQNEAQ in the germline V gene (reference sequence). This CDR3 spans 15 amino acids. CDR3 in amino acids: CASSFPLDRGSTIYF. CDR3 sequence (DNA): TGTGCCAGCAGCTTTCCCCTGGACCGGGGAAGCACCATATATTTT.

The V gene is TRBV7-6, the J gene TRBJ1-4; 7 nucleotides match TRBD1. The CDR3 is 15 residues long. V lost 5 bases, J lost 6 bases, and 9 bases stayed unmatched. Germline CDR1 and CDR2: SGHVS and FNYEAQ. CDR3 loop: CASSPDRSWHEKLFF. CDR3 DNA: TGTGCCAGCAGCCCGGACAGGTCGTGGCATGAAAAACTGTTTTTT.

The V and J genes are TRBV18 and TRBJ2-7; 8 bases line up with TRBD1. Per germline, CDR1 KGHSH and CDR2 LQKENI. J gave up 1 base and V 3 bases, and 2 bases lay outside the gene matches. This CDR3 has 14 amino acids. For the CDR3, the DNA is TGTGCCAGCTCACCCCGGACAGGGTCCTACGAGCAGTACTTC. Protein sequence: CASSPRTGSYEQYF.

The CDR3 nucleotides read TGTGCCAGCAGTTACTCGCAAAGGTATGAAGCTTTCTTT. Amino acid sequence: CASSYSQRYEAFF. This rearrangement joins TRBV6-5 to TRBJ1-1; unclear D gene. The V gene's germline CDR1 is MNHEY and CDR2 SVGAGI. The CDR3 length is 13 residues. Trimming left V 0 bases short and J 7 bases short, with 9 bases between.

This clone showed up just a few times. One junction end disagrees with the germline gene, perhaps due to a read error. This chain connects TRBV30 to TRBJ2-7; 7 bases align to TRBD1. The CDR3 loop spans 12 amino acids. In germline, CDR1 is GTSNPN, CDR2 SVGIG (reference sequence). The DNA of the CDR3 is TGTGCCTGGAGTACCAAAGACAGGGATCTTCGCTTC. It encodes CAWSTKDRDLRF. Variable domain in full (rest from reference TRBV30 and TRBJ2-7): SQTIHQWPATLVQPVGSPLSLECTVEGTSNPNLYWYRQAAGRGLQLLFYSVGIGQISSEVPQNLSASRPQDRQFILSSKKLLLSDSGFYLCAWSTKDRDLRFGPGTRLTVT.

This clone was counted between two and nine times. The chain couples TRBV11-2 to TRBJ1-1; weak D call: TRBD1 (5 bases). V was shortened by 5 bases and J by 3 bases, with 16 bases between the two germline ends. Germline V CDR1 and CDR2: SGHAT, FQNNGV. The CDR3 runs to 15 residues. Here the CDR3 DNA reads TGTGCCAGCAGCCACGGGATAACAGGTCACACTGAAGCTTTCTTT. It specifies CASSHGITGHTEAFF.

The chain recombines TRBV2 with TRBJ2-1; D ambiguous. The CDR3 loop spans 13 amino acids. Trimming took off 10 bases at V and 8 bases at J, with 18 bases between the two ends. CDR1 and CDR2 (germline): SNHLY, FYNNEI. This CDR3 reads CATSLDWADEQFF. The CDR3 nucleotides read TGTGCCACCAGCTTAGACTGGGCCGATGAGCAGTTCTTC.

V is TRBV7-9 and J is TRBJ2-7; 8 nucleotides agree with TRBD1. This CDR3 region has 17 residues. CDR1 and CDR2 from the germline V gene are SEHNR and FQNEAQ (reference sequence). The trim removed 5 bases at V and 0 bases at J, leaving 12 bases unmatched. CDR3 loop: CASSPRPGQVHSYEQYF. CDR3 DNA sequence: TGTGCCAGCAGCCCCCGTCCGGGACAGGTGCACTCCTACGAGCAGTACTTC.

This chain links TRBV28 with TRBJ2-2; TRBD1 might be the D (6 bases). V lost 4 bases and J 0 bases, leaving 9 bases between the germline ends. The CDR3 covers 15 residues. Germline loops: CDR1 MDHEN, CDR2 SYDVKM. CDR3 DNA: TGTGCCAGCAGTTCAGGGGCCGCGAACACCGGGGAGCTGTTTTTT. Its protein product is CASSSGAANTGELFF.

The chain uses TRBV28 and TRBJ2-7; 10 bases align to TRBD1. The CDR3 contains 15 residues. Germline loops: CDR1 MDHEN, CDR2 SYDVKM. With 2 bases clipped from V and 3 bases from J, the junction kept 4 bases outside the gene matches. The CDR3: CASSLPTGGLYEQYF. CDR3 nucleotides: TGTGCCAGCAGTTTACCGACAGGGGGCCTCTACGAGCAGTACTTC. Drawing the rest from reference TRBV28 and TRBJ2-7, the complete variable domain is DVKVTQSSRYLVKRTGEKVFLECVQDMDHENMFWYRQDPGLGLRLIYFSYDVKMKEKGDIPEGYSVSREKKERFSLILESASTNQTSMYLCASSLPTGGLYEQYFGPGTRLTVT.

The CDR3, as DNA: TGTGCCAGCAGTGAAGACCAGGGGAAGGCTTTCTTT. Translating it yields CASSEDQGKAFF. V is TRBV25-1 and J is TRBJ1-1, with D perhaps matching TRBD1 (6 bases). This CDR3 spans 12 amino acids. The V end lost 2 bases, the J end lost 11 bases, and 12 bases lay between the germline ends. Germline CDR1 is MGHDK and CDR2 is SYGVNS.

This clone has more than one count but fewer than ten. J is TRBJ1-6 and V is TRBV7-2, with D maybe TRBD1 (5 bases). V lost 3 bases, J lost 6 bases, and 6 bases lay in between. Germline V lookup: CDR1 SGHTA, CDR2 FQGNSA. The CDR3 is 13 residues long. For the CDR3, the DNA is TGTGCCAGCAGCTTTGGGGGTAATTCACCCCTCCACTTT. It specifies CASSFGGNSPLHF.

The J gene is TRBJ2-3, the V gene TRBV7-9; perhaps TRBD2 as D (5 bases). V lost 3 bases to trimming and J lost 1 base, with 11 bases between them. CDR1 and CDR2 (germline): SEHNR, FQNEAQ (reference sequence). The CDR3 runs to 15 residues. The CDR3 DNA sequence: TGTGCCAGCAGCTTGTCGGGGTATGGCACAGATACGCAGTATTTT. It translates to CASSLSGYGTDTQYF. Combining the CDR3 with reference TRBV7-9 and TRBJ2-3 gives the whole variable domain DTGVSQNPRHKITKRGQNVTFRCDPISEHNRLYWYRQTLGQGPEFLTYFQNEAQLEKSRLLSDRFSAERPKGSFSTLEIQRTEQGDSAMYLCASSLSGYGTDTQYFGPGTRLTVL.

The chain joins TRBV6-1 to TRBJ1-1; no firm D call. Germline lookup yields CDR1 MNHNS and CDR2 SASEGT. CDR3 length equals 13 residues. Trimming shortened V by 1 base and J by 4 bases, and 7 bases separated the two germline ends. This CDR3 is CASSEGGVTEAFF. For the CDR3, the DNA is TGTGCCAGCAGTGAAGGGGGAGTCACTGAAGCTTTCTTT.

The rearrangement links TRBV6-1 to TRBJ1-5; tentative D call: TRBD1 (5 bases). This CDR3 has 14 amino acids. V was trimmed by 6 bases and J by 9 bases, leaving 18 bases between them. Germline CDR1 MNHNS, CDR2 SASEGT. CDR3 bases: TGTGCCAGCAGGGAGACGGGAGGGGTTGGGCCCCAGCATTTT. Its translation: CASRETGGVGPQHF.

This clone was seen once. The chain employs TRBV10-2 and TRBJ2-7; D may be TRBD1 (5 bases). This CDR3 region has 18 residues. Germline V CDR1 and CDR2: WSHSY, SAAADI. The V end was cut by 6 bases, the J end by 2 bases, with 26 bases between. Written as DNA, the CDR3 is TGCGCCAGCAGCACCACCTACAGGCGAAAGGAGCCCCCCTACGAGCAGTACTTC. Amino acid sequence: CASSTTYRRKEPPYEQYF.

The chain recombines TRBV28 with TRBJ1-1; 12 bases are shared with TRBD1. Germline CDR1 MDHEN, CDR2 SYDVKM. V shed 8 bases, J shed 5 bases, and the junction held 3 bases outside the gene matches. The CDR3 length is 13 residues. The CDR3, as DNA: TGTGCCAGCCGGGACAGGGGGCTGACTGAAGCTTTCTTT. This encodes CASRDRGLTEAFF.

As DNA, the CDR3 is TGTGCCAGCAGCGCAGCCACAGGGGGTGGTACAGATACGCAGTATTTT. It translates to CASSAATGGGTDTQYF. The genes are TRBV9 and TRBJ2-3; 8 nucleotides line up with TRBD1. V lost 3 bases, J lost 3 bases, and 9 bases stayed unmatched. Germline V gene data show CDR1 as SGDLS and CDR2 as YYNGEE. The length of the CDR3 is 16 residues.

The chain recombines TRBV4-1 with TRBJ1-1; a weak D match, TRBD1 (5 bases). The CDR3 extends over 17 amino acids. V dropped 4 bases and J dropped 6 bases, with 24 bases sitting between them. Germline loops: CDR1 MGHRA, CDR2 YSYEKL. DNA of the CDR3: TGCGCCAGCAGCCGAGCGGATTTGGGGGATGATTTCTCTGAAGCTTTCTTT. This codes for CASSRADLGDDFSEAFF.